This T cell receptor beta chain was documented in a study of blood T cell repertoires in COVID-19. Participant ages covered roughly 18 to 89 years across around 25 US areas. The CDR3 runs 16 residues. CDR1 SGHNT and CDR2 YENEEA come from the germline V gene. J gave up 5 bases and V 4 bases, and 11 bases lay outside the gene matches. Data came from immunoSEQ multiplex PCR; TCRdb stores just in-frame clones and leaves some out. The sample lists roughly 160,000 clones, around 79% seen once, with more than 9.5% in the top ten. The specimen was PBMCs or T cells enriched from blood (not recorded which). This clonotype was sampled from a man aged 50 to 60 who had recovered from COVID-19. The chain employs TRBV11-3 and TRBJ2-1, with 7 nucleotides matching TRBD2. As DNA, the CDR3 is TGTGCCAGCAGCTCTAGTGGACTAGAAGAAAACAATGAGCAGTTCTTC. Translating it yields CASSSSGLEENNEQFF.